Included here is one T cell receptor beta chain sequence, with context. Its target is unknown. The CDR3 extends over 16 amino acids. The germline CDR1 and CDR2 sequences are SEHNR and FQNEAQ (reference sequence). 5' RACE that incorporated UMI labels was used to prepare the TRB cDNA libraries. For each CDR3 protein, TCRdb gives one entry from its re-call of the 5' RACE reads, without DNA. The ten top clones account for about 0.27%, within a sample of 140,000 to 150,000 distinct CDR3 sequences. The sample belongs to a study of CXCR3-negative and CXCR3-positive naive CD8 T cells. Regarding the study as a whole: CXCR3-positive naive cells carried more hydrophobic TRB CDR3s than CXCR3-negative ones.

V usage is TRBV7-9 and J usage is TRBJ2-1. The receptor comes from a human donor in good health. Some clones in this sample may be carry-over from other donors' samples. The sample taken for sequencing was naive CXCR3+ CD8+ T cells from blood. Stated subset: CD45RO-CCR7+CD27+CD95- naive CD8+ T cells expressing CXCR3 (TNR3+). CDR3 protein: CASSSVLTPSYNEQFF.